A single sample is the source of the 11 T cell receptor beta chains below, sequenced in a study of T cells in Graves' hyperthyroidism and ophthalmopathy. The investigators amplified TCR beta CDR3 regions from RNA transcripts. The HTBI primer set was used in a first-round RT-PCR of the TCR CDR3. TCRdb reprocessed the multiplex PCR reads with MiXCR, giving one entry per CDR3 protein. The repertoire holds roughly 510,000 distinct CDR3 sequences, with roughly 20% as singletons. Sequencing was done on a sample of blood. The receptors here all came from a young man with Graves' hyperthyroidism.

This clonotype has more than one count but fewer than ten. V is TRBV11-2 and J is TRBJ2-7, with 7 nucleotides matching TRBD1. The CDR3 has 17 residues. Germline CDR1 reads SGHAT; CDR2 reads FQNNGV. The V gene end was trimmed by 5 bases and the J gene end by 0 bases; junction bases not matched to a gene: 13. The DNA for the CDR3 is TGTGCCAGCAGCCCCCGAGTCCTACAGGGGAGCTCCTACGAGCAGTACTTC. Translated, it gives CASSPRVLQGSSYEQYF.

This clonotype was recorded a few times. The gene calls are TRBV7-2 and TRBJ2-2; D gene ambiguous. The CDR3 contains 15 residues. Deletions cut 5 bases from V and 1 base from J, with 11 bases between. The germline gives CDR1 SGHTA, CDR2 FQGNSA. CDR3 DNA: TGTGCCAGCAGCCCCCGGGCGGTGAACACCGGGGAGCTGTTTTTT. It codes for CASSPRAVNTGELFF. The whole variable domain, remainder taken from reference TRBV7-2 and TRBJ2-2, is GAGVSQSPSNKVTEKGKDVELRCDPISGHTALYWYRQSLGQGLEFLIYFQGNSAPDKSGLPSDRFSAERTGGSVSTLTIQRTQQEDSAVYLCASSPRAVNTGELFFGEGSRLTVL.

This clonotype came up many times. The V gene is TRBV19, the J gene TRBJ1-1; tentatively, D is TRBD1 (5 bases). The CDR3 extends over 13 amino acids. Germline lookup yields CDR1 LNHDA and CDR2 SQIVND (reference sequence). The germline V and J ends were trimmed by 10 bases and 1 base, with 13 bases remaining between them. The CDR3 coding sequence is TGTGCCATCTCGACGAGGGGGAACACTGAAGCTTTCTTT. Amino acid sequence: CAISTRGNTEAFF. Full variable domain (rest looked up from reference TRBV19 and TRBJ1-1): DGGITQSPKYLFRKEGQNVTLSCEQNLNHDAMYWYRQDPGQGLRLIYYSQIVNDFQKGDIAEGYSVSREKKESFPLTVTSAQKNPTAFYLCAISTRGNTEAFFGQGTRLTVV.

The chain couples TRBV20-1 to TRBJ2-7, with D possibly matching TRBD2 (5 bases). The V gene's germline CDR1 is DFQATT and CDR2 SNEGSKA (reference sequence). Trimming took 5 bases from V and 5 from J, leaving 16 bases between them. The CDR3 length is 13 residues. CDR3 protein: CSALKRESNEQYF. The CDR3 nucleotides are TGCAGTGCTCTAAAGAGGGAGTCGAACGAGCAGTACTTC.

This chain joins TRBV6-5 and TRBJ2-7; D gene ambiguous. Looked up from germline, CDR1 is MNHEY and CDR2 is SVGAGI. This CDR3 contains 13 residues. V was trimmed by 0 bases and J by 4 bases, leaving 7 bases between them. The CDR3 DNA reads TGTGCCAGCAGTTACTCATCCATTTACGAGCAGTACTTC. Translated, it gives CASSYSSIYEQYF.

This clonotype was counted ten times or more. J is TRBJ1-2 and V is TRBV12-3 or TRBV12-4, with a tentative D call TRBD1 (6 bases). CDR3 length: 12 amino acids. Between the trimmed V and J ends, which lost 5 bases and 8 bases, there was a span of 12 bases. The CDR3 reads CASSQGRGGYTF. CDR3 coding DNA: TGTGCCAGCAGTCAGGGGCGCGGCGGCTACACCTTC.

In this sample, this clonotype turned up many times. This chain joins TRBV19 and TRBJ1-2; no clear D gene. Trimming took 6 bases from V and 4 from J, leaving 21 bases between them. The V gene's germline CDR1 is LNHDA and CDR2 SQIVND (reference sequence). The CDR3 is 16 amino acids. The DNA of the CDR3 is TGTGCCAGTAGCGGGTGGAAGGATCCAGATCCCTATGGCTACACCTTC. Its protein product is CASSGWKDPDPYGYTF.

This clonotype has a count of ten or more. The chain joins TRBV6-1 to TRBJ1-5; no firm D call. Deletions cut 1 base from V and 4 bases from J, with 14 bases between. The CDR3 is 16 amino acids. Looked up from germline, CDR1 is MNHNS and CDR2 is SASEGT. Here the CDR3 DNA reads TGTGCCAGCAGTGAAGTTCTGGGGTATCCAAATCAGCCCCAGCATTTT. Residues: CASSEVLGYPNQPQHF.

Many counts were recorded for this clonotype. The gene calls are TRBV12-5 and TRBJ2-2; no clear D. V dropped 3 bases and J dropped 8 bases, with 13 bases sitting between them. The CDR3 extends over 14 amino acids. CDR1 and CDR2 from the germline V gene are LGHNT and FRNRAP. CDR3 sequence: CASGFFQLNGELFF. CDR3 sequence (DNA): TGTGCTAGTGGTTTCTTTCAACTCAATGGGGAGCTGTTTTTT.

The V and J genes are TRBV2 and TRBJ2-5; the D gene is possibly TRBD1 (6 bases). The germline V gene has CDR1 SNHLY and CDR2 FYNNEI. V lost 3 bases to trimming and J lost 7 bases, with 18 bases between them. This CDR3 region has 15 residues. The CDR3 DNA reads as TGTGCCAGCAGTGACGCCAGGGGTGAATTGGGGACCCAGTACTTC. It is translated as CASSDARGELGTQYF.

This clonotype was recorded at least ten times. For the CDR3, the DNA is TGTGCCACCAGCAGAGAGGGGTGGGGGCAGAAGTTTATGTATGGCTACACCTTC. Its protein is CATSREGWGQKFMYGYTF. This chain joins TRBV15 and TRBJ1-2; a possible D gene is TRBD1 (6 bases). The V gene's germline CDR1 is LNHNV and CDR2 YYDKDF (reference sequence). V lost 0 bases, J lost 5 bases, and 22 bases lay in between. The length of the CDR3 is 18 residues.